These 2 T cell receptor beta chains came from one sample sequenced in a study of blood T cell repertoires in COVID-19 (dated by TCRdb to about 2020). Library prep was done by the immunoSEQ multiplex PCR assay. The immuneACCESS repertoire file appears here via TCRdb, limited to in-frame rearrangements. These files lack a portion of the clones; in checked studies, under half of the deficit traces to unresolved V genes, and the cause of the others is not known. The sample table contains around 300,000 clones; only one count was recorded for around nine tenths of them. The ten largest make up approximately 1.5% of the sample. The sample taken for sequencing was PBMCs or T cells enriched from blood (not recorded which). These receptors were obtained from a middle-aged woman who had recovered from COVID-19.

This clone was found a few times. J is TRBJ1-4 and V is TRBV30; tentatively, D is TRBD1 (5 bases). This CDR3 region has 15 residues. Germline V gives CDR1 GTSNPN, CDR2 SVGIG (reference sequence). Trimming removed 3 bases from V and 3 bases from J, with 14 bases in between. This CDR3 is CAWRGQGLANEKLFF. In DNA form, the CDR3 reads TGTGCCTGGAGGGGGCAGGGTTTAGCTAATGAAAAACTGTTTTTT.

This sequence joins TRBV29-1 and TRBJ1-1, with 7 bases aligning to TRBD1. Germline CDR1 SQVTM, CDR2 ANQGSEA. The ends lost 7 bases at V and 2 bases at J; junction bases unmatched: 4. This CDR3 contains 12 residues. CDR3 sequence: CSAWDSNTEAFF. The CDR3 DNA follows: TGCAGCGCCTGGGACAGTAACACTGAAGCTTTCTTT.